These 14 T cell receptor beta chains were all obtained from the same sample, sequenced in a study of vaccination effects on CD4 cells after COVID-19. Which antigens these TCRs recognize remains unknown. Under the ViraFEST assay, PBMC were stimulated with viral peptide pools so that antigen-specific CD4+ T cells expanded. Sequencing was performed afterwards. CD4+ T cell isolation took place after about 11 days of culture. All participants had two doses of either the BNT162b2 or mRNA-1273 vaccine. Method: immunoSEQ multiplex PCR; TCRdb's copy keeps in-frame clones and lacks some. Among fewer than 25,000 clones listed, 70% to 75% were seen once. The sequencing here drew on CD4+ T cells from PBMCs cultured with SARS-CoV-2 spike peptides, taken after COVID-19 vaccination. These receptors all come from a human donor who received a COVID-19 vaccine.

The chain links TRBV9 to TRBJ2-2; no clear D. Germline V gene lookup returns CDR1 SGDLS and CDR2 YYNGEE. This CDR3 comprises 15 residues. The V end was cut by 0 bases, the J end by 3 bases, with 9 bases between. The CDR3 DNA is TGTGCCAGCAGCGTAGGGACGGTGGACACCGGGGAGCTGTTTTTT. Translated: CASSVGTVDTGELFF.

This rearrangement joins TRBV5-1 to TRBJ1-1, with D possibly TRBD1 on 5 matching bases. CDR1 is SGHRS, CDR2 YFSETQ, per germline. The CDR3 extends over 14 amino acids. Trimming removed 5 bases from V and 0 bases from J, with 11 bases in between. CDR3 sequence (DNA): TGCGCCAGCAGAGCAGGGACCATGAACACTGAAGCTTTCTTT. This codes for CASRAGTMNTEAFF.

This sequence joins TRBV7-9 and TRBJ2-5; 7 nucleotides line up with TRBD1. The CDR3 contains 13 residues. Germline CDR1 reads SEHNR; CDR2 reads FQNEAQ (reference sequence). The junction had 4 bases not matched to a gene; V was cut back by 5 bases and J by 4 bases. The CDR3 DNA reads TGTGCCAGCAGCCCGGGACAGAGAGAGACCCAGTACTTC. Encoded protein: CASSPGQRETQYF. Full variable domain (outside the CDR3, taken from reference TRBV7-9 and TRBJ2-5): DTGVSQNPRHKITKRGQNVTFRCDPISEHNRLYWYRQTLGQGPEFLTYFQNEAQLEKSRLLSDRFSAERPKGSFSTLEIQRTEQGDSAMYLCASSPGQRETQYFGPGTRLLVL.

V and J are TRBV20-1 and TRBJ1-5; no firm D call. The germline CDR1 and CDR2 sequences are DFQATT and SNEGSKA (reference sequence). The CDR3 covers 13 residues. V shed 3 bases and J shed 7 bases, with 13 bases lying between them. The CDR3 DNA is TGCAGTGCTAGTGGAGGTAATTACCAGCCCCAGCATTTT. Its translation: CSASGGNYQPQHF.

The chain combines TRBV18 with TRBJ2-7; 8 positions match TRBD1. CDR3 length: 16 residues. The V and J ends lost 4 bases and 3 bases, in that order; junction bases with no gene match: 11. The germline V gene encodes CDR1 KGHSH and CDR2 LQKENI. CDR3 bases: TGTGCCAGCTCACTACGGACAGGGTCCACGAACTACGAGCAGTACTTC. This gives the protein CASSLRTGSTNYEQYF.

V gene TRBV4-1 combines with J gene TRBJ2-2, with 8 bases fitting TRBD1. This CDR3 contains 13 residues. J gave up 6 bases and V 4 bases, and 1 base lay outside the gene matches. Per germline, CDR1 MGHRA and CDR2 YSYEKL. The CDR3 spells CASSRTGPGELFF. The CDR3 DNA sequence: TGCGCCAGCAGCCGGACAGGGCCCGGGGAGCTGTTTTTT.

The chain carries TRBV7-2 and TRBJ1-3; D is uncertain. From germline, CDR1 is SGHTA and CDR2 FQGNSA. The germline V and J ends were trimmed by 6 bases and 2 bases, with 11 bases remaining between them. The CDR3 is 14 residues long. The CDR3, as DNA: TGTGCCAGCAGAATTTCCGGGGCTGGAAACACCATATATTTT. Its translation is CASRISGAGNTIYF.

The chain employs TRBV6-5 and TRBJ1-6; D call uncertain. The V end was cut by 8 bases, the J end by 0 bases, with 8 bases between. CDR1 and CDR2 (germline): MNHEY, SVGAGI. This CDR3 has 14 amino acids. The CDR3 loop is CASQQSSYNSPLHF. The DNA for the CDR3 is TGTGCCAGCCAACAGAGCTCCTATAATTCACCCCTCCACTTT.

This clone occurred once. The chain couples TRBV6-5 to TRBJ2-7, with D unresolved. V gave up 4 bases and J gave up 5 bases, with 9 bases separating them. The CDR3 extends over 12 amino acids. Germline V gives CDR1 MNHEY, CDR2 SVGAGI. CDR3 amino acids: CASSSVFDEQYF. CDR3 nucleotide sequence: TGTGCCAGCAGTTCGGTGTTTGACGAGCAGTACTTC.

The rearrangement links TRBV10-3 to TRBJ1-2, with TRBD1 identical over 9 bases. The length of the CDR3 is 17 residues. V gave up 6 bases and J gave up 4 bases; unmatched junction bases: 15. CDR1 and CDR2 (germline): ENHRY, SYGVKD. The CDR3 nucleotides are TGTGCCATCAGGAGGGGACAGGGTACGGGTGGAGGCTATGGCTACACCTTC. Protein: CAIRRGQGTGGGYGYTF.

CDR3 nucleotides: TGTGCCAGCTCACCACCAGCGGGGCGAGGAGATACGCAGTATTTT. It translates to CASSPPAGRGDTQYF. V usage is TRBV18 and J usage is TRBJ2-3; 7 nucleotides align to TRBD2. CDR3 length: 15 residues. Germline V CDR1 and CDR2: KGHSH, LQKENI. V trimming: 0 bases; J trimming: 5 bases; junction bases outside the gene matches: 5.

There are a few counts of this clone. V gene TRBV7-9 combines with J gene TRBJ2-3; maybe TRBD2 (5 bases). V dropped 11 bases and J dropped 1 base, with 10 bases sitting between them. Germline CDR1 and CDR2: SEHNR and FQNEAQ (reference sequence). The CDR3 has 12 amino acids. CDR3 in amino acids: CALRAGTDTQYF. The CDR3 DNA sequence: TGTGCCTTGCGAGCGGGCACAGATACGCAGTATTTT.

V is TRBV6-5 and J is TRBJ2-7; no clear D. This CDR3 contains 14 residues. Germline CDR1 is MNHEY and CDR2 is SVGAGI. V was trimmed by 0 bases and J by 3 bases, leaving 9 bases between them. Here the CDR3 reads CASSYSLENYEQYF. Here the CDR3 DNA reads TGTGCCAGCAGTTACTCGCTGGAAAACTACGAGCAGTACTTC.

The chain uses TRBV6-5 and TRBJ1-1; D remains unclear. CDR3 size: 15 residues. With 4 bases removed from V and 1 base from J, the gap between germline ends came to 13 bases. Germline CDR1 and CDR2: MNHEY and SVGAGI. The CDR3 reads CASSSPATANTEAFF. The CDR3 nucleotides are TGTGCCAGCAGTTCTCCAGCCACGGCGAACACTGAAGCTTTCTTT.